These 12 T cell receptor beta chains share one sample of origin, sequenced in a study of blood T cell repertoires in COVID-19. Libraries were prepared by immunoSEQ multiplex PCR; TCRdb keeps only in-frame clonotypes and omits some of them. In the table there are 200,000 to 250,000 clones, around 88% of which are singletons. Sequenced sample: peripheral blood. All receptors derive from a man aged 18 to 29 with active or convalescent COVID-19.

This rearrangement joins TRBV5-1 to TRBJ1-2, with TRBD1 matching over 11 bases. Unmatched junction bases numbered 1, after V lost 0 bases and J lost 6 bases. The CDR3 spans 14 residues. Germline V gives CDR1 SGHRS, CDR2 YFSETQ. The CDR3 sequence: CASSLEGQGDGYTF. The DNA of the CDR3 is TGCGCCAGCAGCTTGGAGGGACAGGGGGATGGCTACACCTTC.

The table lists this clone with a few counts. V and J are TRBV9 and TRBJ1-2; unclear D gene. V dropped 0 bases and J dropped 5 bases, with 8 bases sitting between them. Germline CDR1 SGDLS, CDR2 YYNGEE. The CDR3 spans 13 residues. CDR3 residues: CASSVDHNYGYTF. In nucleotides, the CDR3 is TGTGCCAGCAGCGTAGACCACAATTATGGCTACACCTTC.

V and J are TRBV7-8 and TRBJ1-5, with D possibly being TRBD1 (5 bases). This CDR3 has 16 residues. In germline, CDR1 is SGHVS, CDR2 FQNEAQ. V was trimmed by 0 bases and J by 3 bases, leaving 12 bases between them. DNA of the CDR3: TGTGCCAGCAGCTTAGCGTCCTCAGGGCCCAATCAGCCCCAGCATTTT. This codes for CASSLASSGPNQPQHF.

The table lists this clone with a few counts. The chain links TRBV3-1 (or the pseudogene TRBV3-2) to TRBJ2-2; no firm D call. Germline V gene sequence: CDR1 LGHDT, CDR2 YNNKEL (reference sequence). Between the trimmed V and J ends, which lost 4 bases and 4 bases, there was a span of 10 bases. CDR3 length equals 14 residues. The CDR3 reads CASSLLGGTGELFF. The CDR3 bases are TGTGCCAGCAGCCTCCTCGGCGGCACCGGGGAGCTGTTTTTT.

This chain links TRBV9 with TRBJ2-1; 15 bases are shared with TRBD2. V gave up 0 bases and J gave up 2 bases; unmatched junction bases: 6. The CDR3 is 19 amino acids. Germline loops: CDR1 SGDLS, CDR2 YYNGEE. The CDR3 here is CASSVVGLAGGGTYNEQFF. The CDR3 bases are TGTGCCAGCAGCGTAGTGGGACTAGCGGGAGGCGGCACCTACAATGAGCAGTTCTTC.

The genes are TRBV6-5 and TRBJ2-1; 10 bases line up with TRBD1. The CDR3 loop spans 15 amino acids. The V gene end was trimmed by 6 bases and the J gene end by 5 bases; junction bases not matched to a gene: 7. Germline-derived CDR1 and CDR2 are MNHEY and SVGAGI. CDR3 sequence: CASSQGQGLHNEQFF. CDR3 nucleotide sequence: TGTGCCAGCAGCCAGGGACAGGGGCTACACAATGAGCAGTTCTTC.

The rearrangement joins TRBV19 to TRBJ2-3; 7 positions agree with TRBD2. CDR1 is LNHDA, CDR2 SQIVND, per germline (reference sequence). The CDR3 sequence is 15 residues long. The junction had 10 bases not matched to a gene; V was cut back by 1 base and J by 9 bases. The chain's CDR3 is CASSIGGLSQGTQYF. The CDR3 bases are TGTGCCAGTAGTATAGGGGGACTATCCCAAGGGACGCAGTATTTT.

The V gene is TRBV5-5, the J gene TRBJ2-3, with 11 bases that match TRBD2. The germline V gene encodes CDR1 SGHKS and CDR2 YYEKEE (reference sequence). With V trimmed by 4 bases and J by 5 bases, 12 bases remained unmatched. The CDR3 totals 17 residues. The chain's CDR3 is CASSPRLAGLRGDTQYF. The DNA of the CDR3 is TGTGCCAGCAGCCCTCGACTAGCGGGGCTCAGAGGAGATACGCAGTATTTT.

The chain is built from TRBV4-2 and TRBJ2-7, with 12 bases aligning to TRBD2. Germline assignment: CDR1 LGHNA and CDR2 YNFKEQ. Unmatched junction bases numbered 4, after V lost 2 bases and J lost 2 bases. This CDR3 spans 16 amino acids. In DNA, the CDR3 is TGTGCCAGCAGCCAATACCTAGCGGGAGGGACCTACGAGCAGTACTTC. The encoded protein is CASSQYLAGGTYEQYF.

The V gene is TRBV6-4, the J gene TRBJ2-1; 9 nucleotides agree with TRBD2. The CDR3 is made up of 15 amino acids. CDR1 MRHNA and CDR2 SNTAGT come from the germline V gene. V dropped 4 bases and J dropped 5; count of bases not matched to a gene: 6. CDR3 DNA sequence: TGTGCCAGCAGTGGGAGAGCGGGAGGCAACAATGAGCAGTTCTTC. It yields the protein CASSGRAGGNNEQFF.

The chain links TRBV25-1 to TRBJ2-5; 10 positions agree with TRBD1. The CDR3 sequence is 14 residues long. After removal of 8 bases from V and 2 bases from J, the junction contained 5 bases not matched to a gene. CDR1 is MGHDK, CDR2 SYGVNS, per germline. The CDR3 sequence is CASDRGLLQETQYF. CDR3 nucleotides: TGTGCCAGCGACAGGGGGCTCCTGCAAGAGACCCAGTACTTC.

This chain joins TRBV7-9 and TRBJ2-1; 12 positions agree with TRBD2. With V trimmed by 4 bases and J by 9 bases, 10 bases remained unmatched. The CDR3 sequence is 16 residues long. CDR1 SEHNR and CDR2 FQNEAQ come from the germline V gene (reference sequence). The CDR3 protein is CASSYLTSGRSGEQFF. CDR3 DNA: TGTGCCAGCAGCTACTTGACTAGCGGGAGATCCGGTGAGCAGTTCTTC.